This TCR beta chain was sequenced during a study of T cell responses to AZD1222 COVID-19 vaccine. The wider study: Investigators merged groups given second doses at roughly 4 or roughly 12 weeks.

In regard to this clone: Antigen specificity is unknown.

Clones were read by immunoSEQ multiplex PCR, and TCRdb kept only the in-frame ones, dropping some. Among under 150,000 clones listed, approximately 90% were seen once. From germline, CDR1 is SGHRS and CDR2 YFSETQ. This CDR3 has 14 amino acids. Trimming left V 7 bases short and J 4 bases short, with 15 bases between. Overall study results and limits: Clonal diversity was possibly underestimated; the donors were predominantly white British and more often female. Just a handful of AZD1222 recipients tested seropositive at baseline.

The chain combines TRBV5-1 with TRBJ2-1; D is perhaps TRBD1 (7 bases). Source: peripheral blood, taken on day 0 of AZD1222 vaccination. This receptor was taken from an adult in good health. The CDR3 DNA is TGCGCCAGCCGGGGTCAGGGGGGTTACAATGAGCAGTTCTTC. Amino acids: CASRGQGGYNEQFF. The variable domain in full, with the rest retrieved from reference TRBV5-1 and TRBJ2-1, is KAGVTQTPRYLIKTRGQQVTLSCSPISGHRSVSWYQQTPGQGLQFLFEYFSETQRNKGNFPGRFSGRQFSNSRSEMNVSTLELGDSALYLCASRGQGGYNEQFFGPGTRLTVL.